This T cell receptor (beta chain) was captured by sequencing in a study of molecular identifiers for immune sequencing clone quantification. In TCRdb, the PCR reads were re-called with MiXCR into one record per CDR3 protein. This sample yields some 680,000 distinct CDR3 sequences, of which 25% are seen a single time; about 0.84% belongs to the top ten. This clonotype was observed many times. The V end lost 4 bases, the J end lost 5 bases, and 11 bases lay between the germline ends. There are 13 residues in the CDR3. From germline, CDR1 is MDHEN and CDR2 SYDVKM. Specimen: naive CD8+ T cells from blood, with Jurkat cell RNA spiked in. Subset noted: FACS-sorted CD8+CD4-CCR7+CD45RA+ naive T cells. The rearrangement joins TRBV28 to TRBJ1-1, with D possibly being TRBD1 (5 bases). This clonotype was sampled from a human donor in good health. Some libraries in this study had Jurkat cell RNA spiked in. The CDR3 region has the DNA TGTGCCAGCAGTTCGGGGCGCAGGACTGAAGCTTTCTTT. This sequence encodes CASSSGRRTEAFF.